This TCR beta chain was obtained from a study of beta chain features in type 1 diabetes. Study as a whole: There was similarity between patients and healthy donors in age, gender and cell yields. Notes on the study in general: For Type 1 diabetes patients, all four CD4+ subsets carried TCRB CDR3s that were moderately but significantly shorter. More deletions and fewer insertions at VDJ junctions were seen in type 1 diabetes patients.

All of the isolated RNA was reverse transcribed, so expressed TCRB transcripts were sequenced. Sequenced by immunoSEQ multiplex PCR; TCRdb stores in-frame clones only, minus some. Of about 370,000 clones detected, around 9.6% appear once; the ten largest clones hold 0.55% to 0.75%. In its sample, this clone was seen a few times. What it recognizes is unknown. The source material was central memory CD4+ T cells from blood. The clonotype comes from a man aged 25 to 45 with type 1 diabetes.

CDR3 sequence reads: CASSEGTGVDNYGYTF. In nucleotides, the CDR3 is TGTGCCAGCAGTGAAGGAACAGGGGTGGATAACTATGGCTACACCTTC. This chain connects TRBV6-1 to TRBJ1-2; 7 bases are a match to TRBD1. The CDR3 runs to 16 residues. The germline CDR1 and CDR2 sequences are MNHNS and SASEGT. V trimming: 1 base; J trimming: 1 base; junction bases outside the gene matches: 6.